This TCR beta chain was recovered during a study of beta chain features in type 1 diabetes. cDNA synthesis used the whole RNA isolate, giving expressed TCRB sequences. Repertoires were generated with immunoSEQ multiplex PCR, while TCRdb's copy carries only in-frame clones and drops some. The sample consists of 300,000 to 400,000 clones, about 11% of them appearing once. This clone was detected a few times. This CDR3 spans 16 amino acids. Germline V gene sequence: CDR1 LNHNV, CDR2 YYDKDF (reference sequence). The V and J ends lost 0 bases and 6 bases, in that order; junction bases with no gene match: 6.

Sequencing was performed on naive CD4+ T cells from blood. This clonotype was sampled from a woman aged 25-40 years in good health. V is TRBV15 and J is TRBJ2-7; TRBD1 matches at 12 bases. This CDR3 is CATSRDLGTGGGEQYF. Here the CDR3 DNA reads TGTGCCACCAGCAGAGATCTTGGGACAGGGGGCGGCGAGCAGTACTTC.